Listed here are 19 T cell receptor beta chains from one sample, sequenced in a study of patients and donors after allogeneic stem cell transplantation. TCRdb used MiXCR to reprocess the RT-PCR reads, holding one entry per CDR3 protein. The sample has roughly 940,000 distinct CDR3 sequences, roughly 18% seen once. Material for sequencing was blood, either unsorted or a sorted T cell fraction (not recorded which). Source of these receptors: a human donor who was either an allogeneic HSCT recipient or a stem cell or donor lymphocyte infusion donor (not recorded which). It is not recorded whose cells these are; they may come from a transplant donor.

The CDR3 is CASSFTGGYLALNTEAFF. CDR3 nucleotide sequence: TGTGCCAGCAGCTTTACAGGGGGCTACTTAGCTCTGAACACTGAAGCTTTCTTT. This chain uses TRBV7-3 with TRBJ1-1, with TRBD1 identical over 9 bases. This CDR3 comprises 18 residues. Germline V lookup: CDR1 SGHTA, CDR2 FQGTGA. V trimming: 3 bases; J trimming: 0 bases; junction bases outside the gene matches: 11.

The chain uses TRBV3-1 and TRBJ2-1; 8 nucleotides line up with TRBD2. After removal of 0 bases from V and 7 bases from J, the junction contained 8 bases not matched to a gene. This CDR3 comprises 16 residues. Germline-derived CDR1 and CDR2 are LGHDT and YNNKEL (reference sequence). Here the CDR3 DNA reads TGTGCCAGCAGCCAAGAAGGACTAGCTCAGGGGAATGAGCAGTTCTTC. It codes for CASSQEGLAQGNEQFF.

The chain has TRBV29-1 and TRBJ2-1; a weak D match, TRBD1 (6 bases). The CDR3 runs to 15 residues. The germline CDR1 and CDR2 sequences are SQVTM and ANQGSEA. The V end lost 0 bases, the J end lost 8 bases, and 17 bases lay between the germline ends. CDR3 sequence: CSVEDPGGRVDEQFF. CDR3 DNA sequence: TGCAGCGTTGAAGATCCTGGGGGCAGGGTCGATGAGCAGTTCTTC.

This clonotype was picked up a small number of times. The V gene is TRBV6-1, the J gene TRBJ2-5; no clear D. The V and J ends lost 6 bases and 2 bases respectively, with 13 bases between them. CDR3 size: 14 residues. Looked up from germline, CDR1 is MNHNS and CDR2 is SASEGT. CDR3 region: CASREPSRQETQYF. In nucleotides, the CDR3 is TGTGCCAGCAGGGAGCCGAGTCGACAAGAGACCCAGTACTTC.

This clonotype turned up a few times. The CDR3 DNA reads as TGTGCCACCAGTGATTCGACTACAGGGGGCGCGGAGAATGAGCAGTTCTTC. Translating it yields CATSDSTTGGAENEQFF. The chain carries TRBV24-1 and TRBJ2-1, with 9 positions matching TRBD1. CDR3 size: 17 residues. The junction had 11 bases not matched to a gene; V was cut back by 2 bases and J by 7 bases. Germline CDR1 reads KGHDR; CDR2 reads SFDVKD.

This clonotype was counted a few times. The rearrangement links TRBV10-3 to TRBJ1-1; D unresolved. Germline CDR1 and CDR2: ENHRY and SYGVKD. The CDR3 length is 17 residues. Trimming took 6 bases from V and 0 from J, leaving 20 bases between them. For the CDR3, the DNA is TGTGCCATCAGGCCACACAGATCGGAAGGAATGAACACTGAAGCTTTCTTT. Residues: CAIRPHRSEGMNTEAFF.

The chain recombines TRBV12-5 with TRBJ1-1, with D unclear. CDR1 and CDR2 from the germline V gene are LGHNT and FRNRAP. CDR3 length: 14 residues. The V end lost 1 base, the J end lost 8 bases, and 14 bases lay between the germline ends. The CDR3 DNA reads TGTGCTAGTGGTTTGGAGGCGGAGACATACGAAGCTTTCTTT. This encodes CASGLEAETYEAFF.

A few counts support this clonotype. This chain links TRBV20-1 with TRBJ2-3, with TRBD2 as a possible D gene (6 bases). V was shortened by 0 bases and J by 2 bases, with 9 bases between the two germline ends. The germline V gene encodes CDR1 DFQATT and CDR2 SNEGSKA (reference sequence). The CDR3 extends over 14 amino acids. The CDR3 spells CSARDGGTTDTQYF. CDR3 DNA sequence: TGCAGTGCTAGAGACGGGGGAACCACAGATACGCAGTATTTT.

J is TRBJ2-5 and V is TRBV6-5; a weak D match, TRBD1 (5 bases). Looked up from germline, CDR1 is MNHEY and CDR2 is SVGAGI. V lost 2 bases and J lost 2, with 12 bases in between. The CDR3 spans 15 residues. CDR3 nucleotide sequence: TGTGCCAGCAGTTACGCACACCAGGGACAAGAGACCCAGTACTTC. It translates to CASSYAHQGQETQYF.

V usage is TRBV20-1 and J usage is TRBJ2-7, with unresolved D. The V gene's germline CDR1 is DFQATT and CDR2 SNEGSKA (reference sequence). Between the trimmed V and J ends, which lost 3 bases and 7 bases, there was a span of 19 bases. The CDR3 is made up of 14 amino acids. The chain's CDR3 is CSASGTDVFREQYF. CDR3 in DNA: TGCAGTGCTAGTGGCACCGACGTTTTCCGGGAGCAGTACTTC.

The V gene is TRBV7-2, the J gene TRBJ2-4; D not resolved. Germline CDR1 SGHTA, CDR2 FQGNSA. Trimming shortened V by 5 bases and J by 3 bases, and 11 bases separated the two germline ends. This CDR3 region has 14 residues. The CDR3 nucleotides read TGTGCCAGCAGCCATTTTGGCGGCAAAAACATTCAGTACTTC. Protein: CASSHFGGKNIQYF. Drawing the rest from reference TRBV7-2 and TRBJ2-4, the complete variable domain is GAGVSQSPSNKVTEKGKDVELRCDPISGHTALYWYRQSLGQGLEFLIYFQGNSAPDKSGLPSDRFSAERTGGSVSTLTIQRTQQEDSAVYLCASSHFGGKNIQYFGAGTRLSVL.

Worth noting for this clonotype: This may come from a read error, since a much larger clone is one base off. V and J are TRBV7-9 and TRBJ1-1; D not resolved. Germline V gives CDR1 SEHNR, CDR2 FQNEAQ (reference sequence). The germline V and J ends were trimmed by 1 base and 1 base, with 10 bases remaining between them. CDR3 size: 15 residues. CDR3: CASSLEPGGNTEAFF. CDR3 coding DNA: TGTGCCAGCAGCTTAGAACCCGGAGGGAACACTGAAGCTTTCTTT.

The chain is built from TRBV5-1 and TRBJ1-1; D uncertain. CDR1 is SGHRS, CDR2 YFSETQ, per germline. Trimming removed 4 bases at V and 1 base at J, with 8 bases between. The CDR3 has 13 residues. As DNA, the CDR3 is TGCGCCAGCAGCCGGCAAAAGAACACTGAAGCTTTCTTT. This codes for CASSRQKNTEAFF.

This chain connects TRBV29-1 to TRBJ2-3; TRBD1 agrees at 11 bases. The J segment lost 6 bases and the V segment lost 2 bases, leaving 7 bases of the junction unmatched. The CDR3 extends over 15 amino acids. Germline loops: CDR1 SQVTM, CDR2 ANQGSEA. CDR3 in amino acids: CSVENRDRGFDTQYF. CDR3 nucleotide sequence: TGCAGCGTTGAAAACCGGGACAGGGGGTTTGATACGCAGTATTTT.

The chain has TRBV15 and TRBJ1-1, with no clear D. CDR3 size: 13 residues. V was trimmed by 5 bases and J by 0 bases, leaving 7 bases between them. Germline V gene data show CDR1 as LNHNV and CDR2 as YYDKDF (reference sequence). CDR3 in amino acids: CATSLDLNTEAFF. The DNA for the CDR3 is TGTGCCACCAGCCTTGACTTGAACACTGAAGCTTTCTTT.

This clonotype turned up a few times. The chain carries TRBV30 and TRBJ1-1, with D unclear. There are 13 residues in the CDR3. CDR1 is GTSNPN, CDR2 SVGIG, per germline (reference sequence). Between the trimmed V and J ends, which lost 1 base and 3 bases, there was a span of 9 bases. CDR3 amino acids: CAWSARQDTEAFF. The CDR3 DNA sequence: TGTGCCTGGAGTGCTAGACAAGACACTGAAGCTTTCTTT.

The V call is TRBV12-3 or TRBV12-4, the J call TRBJ2-1; 13 bases align to TRBD2. This CDR3 is built from 16 residues. V was pared by 5 bases and J by 0 bases, with 1 base of the junction left unmatched. The CDR3 is CASSGTSGASYNEQFF. The DNA for the CDR3 is TGTGCCAGCAGTGGGACTAGCGGGGCCTCCTACAATGAGCAGTTCTTC.

This clonotype was counted between two and nine times. The chain employs TRBV5-1 and TRBJ2-3, with D possibly TRBD1 on 6 matching bases. Germline CDR1 reads SGHRS; CDR2 reads YFSETQ. The CDR3 covers 12 residues. Trimming cost V 4 bases and J 11 bases, with 14 bases left between them. The CDR3 DNA follows: TGCGCCAGCAGCCAAGGACAGTGGGAGCAGTATTTT. Its translation: CASSQGQWEQYF. The full variable domain, with the rest looked up from reference TRBV5-1 and TRBJ2-3, is KAGVTQTPRYLIKTRGQQVTLSCSPISGHRSVSWYQQTPGQGLQFLFEYFSETQRNKGNFPGRFSGRQFSNSRSEMNVSTLELGDSALYLCASSQGQWEQYFGPGTRLTVL.

The chain uses TRBV2 and TRBJ2-3, with 11 bases identical to TRBD2. V was pared by 7 bases and J by 8 bases, with 17 bases of the junction left unmatched. CDR3 length equals 17 residues. Per the germline V gene, CDR1 is SNHLY and CDR2 is FYNNEI. The CDR3 nucleotides are TGTGCCAGCACCACCGAGCGACTAGCGGGGAGTTCGCCTACGCAGTATTTT. This codes for CASTTERLAGSSPTQYF.